The clone carrying this T cell receptor (beta chain) was seen many times. This sample is drawn from a study of T-cell reconstitution after alpha-beta-depleted transplantation in children. Trimming removed 4 bases from V and 1 base from J, with 13 bases in between. The CDR3 has 15 amino acids. Germline V gene data show CDR1 as SGHKS and CDR2 as YYEKEE (reference sequence). Library preparation (for TCRbeta) was performed with unique molecular identifiers. Each CDR3 protein is one row after TCRdb ran MiXCR on the PCR reads. The sample includes around 600,000 distinct CDR3 sequences, roughly 17% seen only once; the top ten take 0.85% to 1.3%.

This receptor was obtained from a human donor who donated a stem cell graft to a child with acute myeloid leukemia. Here the sequenced sample was PBMCs from the stem cell graft donor, taken from the stem cell graft. J is TRBJ2-3 and V is TRBV5-5; D remains ambiguous. The CDR3 DNA reads TGTGCCAGCAGCCCATTAACAAGGTGCACAGATACGCAGTATTTT. Translation gives CASSPLTRCTDTQYF.